What follows are 17 T cell receptor beta chains derived from one specimen sequenced in a study of STAT5B mutations in CD4+ large granular lymphocyte leukemia (dated by TCRdb to 2022 to 2024). The library was made by the immunoSEQ multiplex PCR assay. Here the immuneACCESS table is served through TCRdb, limited to in-frame sequences with V and J called. Missing clones are a known gap in these copies; in checked studies unresolved V genes cover under half, and the rest lacks a known reason. This sample is represented by about 27,000 clones; around three quarters of them were singletons. Over 8% of the sample is held by the ten biggest clonotypes. The sequencing input was CD4+ T cells from blood buffy coats. The receptors were gathered from a human donor in good health.

This clone was seen a single time. CDR3 loop: CATGGNLDSPLHF. CDR3 sequence (DNA): TGCGCCACAGGGGGAAACTTGGATTCACCCCTCCACTTT. The chain employs TRBV10-1 and TRBJ1-6; TRBD1 matches 7 bases. The V segment lost 10 bases and the J segment 8 bases; nucleotides outside the gene matches: 8. Germline lookup yields CDR1 WNHNN and CDR2 SYGVQD (reference sequence). The CDR3 extends over 13 amino acids.

CDR3 in amino acids: CASRTLAGANNEQFF. The CDR3 DNA follows: TGTGCCAGTAGAACCCTAGCGGGAGCCAACAATGAGCAGTTCTTC. The chain links TRBV19 to TRBJ2-1; 10 positions agree with TRBD2. J was trimmed by 5 bases and V by 6 bases; bases with no gene match: 7. The germline V gene encodes CDR1 LNHDA and CDR2 SQIVND (reference sequence). CDR3 length: 15 amino acids. Supplemented by reference TRBV19 and TRBJ2-1, the full variable domain reads DGGITQSPKYLFRKEGQNVTLSCEQNLNHDAMYWYRQDPGQGLRLIYYSQIVNDFQKGDIAEGYSVSREKKESFPLTVTSAQKNPTAFYLCASRTLAGANNEQFFGPGTRLTVL.

This clone appeared a few times. The J gene is TRBJ2-1, the V gene TRBV2, with a possible D match to TRBD1 (7 bases). Germline V gene lookup returns CDR1 SNHLY and CDR2 FYNNEI. Trimming cost V 2 bases and J 3 bases, with 11 bases left between them. This CDR3 spans 15 amino acids. CDR3 in DNA: TGTGCCAGCAGTGAACGACAGGGAGGCTACAATGAGCAGTTCTTC. As protein: CASSERQGGYNEQFF.

The chain uses TRBV30 and TRBJ1-5; D remains ambiguous. CDR1 and CDR2 (germline): GTSNPN, SVGIG (reference sequence). The CDR3 covers 12 residues. The ends were cut back, 7 bases at V and 3 bases at J, with 10 bases in the middle. The CDR3 bases are TGTGCCTTCTCGGGGTCCAATCAGCCCCAGCATTTT. Its protein product is CAFSGSNQPQHF.

The CDR3 bases are TGTGCCAGCAGCCTCGAAGCAGCGGGAGTAGAAGATACGCAGTATTTT. Translation: CASSLEAAGVEDTQYF. The gene calls are TRBV7-3 and TRBJ2-3; TRBD2 matches at 8 bases. CDR3 length: 16 residues. Germline V gives CDR1 SGHTA, CDR2 FQGTGA. J gave up 5 bases and V 5 bases, and 12 bases lay outside the gene matches.

V gene TRBV2 combines with J gene TRBJ2-7; 10 bases fit TRBD1. CDR1 is SNHLY, CDR2 FYNNEI, per germline. CDR3 length: 15 residues. V trimming: 2 bases; J trimming: 5 bases; junction bases outside the gene matches: 6. The CDR3: CASSEMGQGIDEQYF. The CDR3 DNA follows: TGTGCCAGCAGTGAAATGGGACAGGGGATTGACGAGCAGTACTTC.

This clone was observed a single time. The chain is built from TRBV27 and TRBJ1-5; D is perhaps TRBD1 (6 bases). The CDR3 runs to 18 residues. Germline V gene sequence: CDR1 MNHEY, CDR2 SMNVEV (reference sequence). V lost 9 bases to trimming and J lost 6 bases, with 30 bases between them. CDR3 coding DNA: TGTGCCAGTTCGAAGATCAGGGTTCAGGGGCCCTCGGCTCAGCCCCAGCATTTT. It is translated as CASSKIRVQGPSAQPQHF.

This clone has only a few counts. V usage is TRBV7-9 and J usage is TRBJ2-2; D is unresolved. From germline, CDR1 is SEHNR and CDR2 FQNEAQ (reference sequence). The V end lost 2 bases, the J end lost 4 bases, and 5 bases lay between the germline ends. The length of the CDR3 is 13 residues. CDR3 nucleotide sequence: TGTGCCAGCAGCTTAACTGTCACCGGGGAGCTGTTTTTT. It codes for CASSLTVTGELFF.

The chain combines TRBV28 with TRBJ2-7; either TRBD1 or TRBD2 may fit D (5 bases each). The CDR3 spans 14 residues. Germline-derived CDR1 and CDR2 are MDHEN and SYDVKM. The V and J ends lost 3 bases and 7 bases respectively, with 16 bases between them. For the CDR3, the DNA is TGTGCCAGCAGTTTTACCCCGGCAGGGAGTGAGCAGTACGTC. Its translation is CASSFTPAGSEQYV.

This chain's CDR3 is CASSQDLEGNTEAFF. As DNA, the CDR3 is TGCGCCAGCAGCCAAGATCTTGAGGGTAACACTGAAGCTTTCTTT. The V call is TRBV4-3, the J call TRBJ1-1; D call uncertain. V lost 0 bases, J lost 2 bases, and 10 bases lay in between. The CDR3 is made up of 15 amino acids. Germline V gene lookup returns CDR1 LGHNA and CDR2 YSLEER.

J is TRBJ1-1 and V is TRBV6-1; 11 nucleotides align to TRBD1. CDR1 and CDR2 (germline): MNHNS, SASEGT. J lost 10 bases, V lost 5 bases, and 12 bases had no gene match. This CDR3 comprises 15 residues. CDR3 loop: CASSWTGGNRDLAFF. The DNA of the CDR3 is TGTGCCAGCAGTTGGACAGGGGGCAATCGGGATCTAGCTTTCTTT.

The rearrangement joins TRBV28 to TRBJ1-1, with a possible D match to TRBD1 (5 bases). This CDR3 spans 14 amino acids. The V end was cut by 6 bases, the J end by 4 bases, with 15 bases between. Germline values: CDR1 MDHEN, CDR2 SYDVKM. The CDR3 sequence is CASRPRVTSTEAFF. In DNA form, the CDR3 reads TGTGCCAGCAGACCCAGGGTTACGAGCACTGAAGCTTTCTTT.

The chain is built from TRBV5-1 and TRBJ2-3; 9 bases match TRBD2. The germline V gene encodes CDR1 SGHRS and CDR2 YFSETQ. V was clipped by 6 bases and J by 4 bases; unmatched bases: 18. The CDR3 contains 18 residues. The CDR3 spells CASTNPRLAGTSSDTQYF. The CDR3 coding sequence is TGCGCCAGCACCAACCCCCGATTGGCCGGGACTAGCTCAGATACGCAGTATTTT.

CDR3 DNA: TGTGCCAGCAGGGGGGTCCTTTTCACAGATACGCAGTATTTT. It encodes CASRGVLFTDTQYF. This chain joins TRBV28 and TRBJ2-3, with D perhaps given as TRBD1 or TRBD2 (5 bases each). The V gene's germline CDR1 is MDHEN and CDR2 SYDVKM. CDR3 length: 14 residues. V was cut by 6 bases and J by 2 bases, with 12 bases left in between.

This chain connects TRBV9 to TRBJ1-1; TRBD1 matches at 10 bases. Looked up from germline, CDR1 is SGDLS and CDR2 is YYNGEE. V dropped 0 bases and J dropped 4; count of bases not matched to a gene: 6. The CDR3 consists of 16 residues. In nucleotides, the CDR3 is TGTGCCAGCAGCGTAGCTAGTCGGACAGGGGGCACTGAAGCTTTCTTT. Translated: CASSVASRTGGTEAFF.

This chain links TRBV18 with TRBJ2-7, with 8 positions matching TRBD1. V lost 3 bases to trimming and J lost 7 bases; unmatched junction nucleotides: 8. Germline V gene sequence: CDR1 KGHSH, CDR2 LQKENI. The CDR3 covers 14 residues. In DNA, the CDR3 is TGTGCCAGCTCACCCCGGGACAGGCTTGGGGAGCAGTACGTC. As protein: CASSPRDRLGEQYV.

The rearrangement joins TRBV6-6 to TRBJ1-1; D may be TRBD1 (5 bases). CDR1 and CDR2 (germline): MNHNY, SVGAGI (reference sequence). The length of the CDR3 is 14 residues. V was cut by 5 bases and J by 1 base, with 11 bases left in between. The CDR3 DNA is TGTGCCAGCAGTGACCGGGACCGGAACACTGAAGCTTTCTTT. Protein sequence: CASSDRDRNTEAFF.